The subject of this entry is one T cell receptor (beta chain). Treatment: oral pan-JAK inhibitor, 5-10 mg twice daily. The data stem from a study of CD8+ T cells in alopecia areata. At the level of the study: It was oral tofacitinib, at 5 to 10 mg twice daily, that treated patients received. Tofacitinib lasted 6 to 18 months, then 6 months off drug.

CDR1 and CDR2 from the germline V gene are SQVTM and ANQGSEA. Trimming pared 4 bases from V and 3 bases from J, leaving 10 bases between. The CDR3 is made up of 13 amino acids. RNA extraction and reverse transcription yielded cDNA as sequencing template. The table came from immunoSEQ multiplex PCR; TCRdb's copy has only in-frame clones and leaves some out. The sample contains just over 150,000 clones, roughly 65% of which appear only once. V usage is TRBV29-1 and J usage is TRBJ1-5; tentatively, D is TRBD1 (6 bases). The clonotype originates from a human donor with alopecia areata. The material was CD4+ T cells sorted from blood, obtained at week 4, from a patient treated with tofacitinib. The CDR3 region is CSVGGGPNQPQHF. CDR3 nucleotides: TGCAGCGTTGGAGGGGGACCCAATCAGCCCCAGCATTTT.